The TCR beta chain described here comes from a study of beta chain features in type 1 diabetes. Study in general: Investigators examined approximately 100,000,000 sorted cells across all samples.

Every participating donor gave one draw, a heparinised blood sample averaging approximately 110 mL. The whole isolated RNA underwent reverse transcription, so sequencing captured expressed TCRB transcripts. Naive, central memory and regulatory T cell samples produced a mean of roughly 3.5 million reads. TCRdb's table, derived via immunoSEQ multiplex PCR, lists solely in-frame clones and lacks some. The sample has 150,000 or so clones; 6.5% to 10% are singletons. Concerning this clone: Its antigen is not known.

The CDR3 has 12 amino acids. V was shortened by 7 bases and J by 5 bases, with 11 bases between the two germline ends. In germline, CDR1 is LNHDA, CDR2 SQIVND (reference sequence). Overall study findings and caveats: Within the patient group, naive, central memory and Treg TCRB repertoires appeared more similar to each other than within healthy donors. Type 1 diabetes patients had moderately but significantly shorter TCRB CDR3s in all four CD4+ subsets.

V usage is TRBV19 and J usage is TRBJ1-1; D remains ambiguous. The clonotype comes from a woman between 18 and 29 years old with type 1 diabetes. The specimen sequenced was central memory CD4+ T cells from blood. The CDR3 reads CASKGRGTEAFF. In DNA, the CDR3 is TGTGCCAGTAAAGGGAGAGGGACTGAAGCTTTCTTT.